This T cell receptor (beta chain) was recorded in a study of regulatory T cells in long-lasting Graves disease. Findings and limits, study-wide: Preferential use of TRBV28, TRBJ1-2 and TRBJ2-5 was seen in persistent disease.

The germline V and J ends were trimmed by 4 bases and 0 bases, with 12 bases remaining between them. CDR3 length: 15 amino acids. Germline V gene data show CDR1 as SNHLY and CDR2 as FYNNEI. The TCR beta library used iRepertoire HTBI primers with Arm-PCR amplification of CDR3. TCRdb recomputed calls from the multiplex PCR reads with MiXCR, one row per CDR3 protein. The sample consists of 500,000 to 700,000 distinct CDR3 sequences, 30% of them appearing once. This clonotype was detected ten times or more. Antigen unknown. Time point: persistent/refractory GD, antithyroid drugs over 5 years with positive TRAb. RNA extracted from PBMCs served as the sequencing template.

The receptor was isolated from a female donor with Graves disease. The chain employs TRBV2 and TRBJ1-1; D might be TRBD1 (5 bases). Sequences were derived from peripheral blood mononuclear cells (PBMCs), sampled when the disease was refractory, from a patient treated with antithyroid drugs. The CDR3: CASSGRTFMNTEAFF. The CDR3 bases are TGTGCCAGCAGTGGAAGGACATTCATGAACACTGAAGCTTTCTTT.